The 21 T cell receptor beta chains given below trace back to one sample, sequenced in a study of patients and donors after allogeneic stem cell transplantation. MiXCR was run by TCRdb on the RT-PCR reads, yielding one entry per CDR3 protein. The repertoire has about 160,000 distinct CDR3 sequences, 37% of them found once; the top ten carry roughly 52%. The specimen sequenced was blood, either unsorted or a sorted T cell fraction (not recorded which). These receptors came from a human donor who was either an allogeneic HSCT recipient or a stem cell or donor lymphocyte infusion donor (not recorded which). It is not recorded whose cells these are; they may come from a transplant donor.

The table lists this clonotype with many counts. This chain uses TRBV20-1 with TRBJ1-2; no clear D gene. The length of the CDR3 is 13 residues. V lost 3 bases and J lost 3, with 11 bases in between. Germline CDR1 DFQATT, CDR2 SNEGSKA (reference sequence). The CDR3 bases are TGCAGTGCTAGTCTGGCGACGTACTATGGCTACACCTTC. It is translated as CSASLATYYGYTF.

This rearrangement joins TRBV7-3 to TRBJ1-1; D is unclear. Trimming took 3 bases from V and 1 from J, leaving 6 bases between them. Germline values: CDR1 SGHTA, CDR2 FQGTGA. This CDR3 comprises 13 residues. The CDR3 loop reads CASSFNRNTEAFF. The CDR3 DNA follows: TGTGCCAGCAGCTTTAATAGGAACACTGAAGCTTTCTTT.

V usage is TRBV30 and J usage is TRBJ1-6; TRBD1 is a possible D gene (6 bases). The V end was cut by 3 bases, the J end by 7 bases, with 16 bases between. CDR1 and CDR2 from the germline V gene are GTSNPN and SVGIG (reference sequence). The CDR3 has 15 residues. The DNA of the CDR3 is TGTGCCTGGAGCCCGGTTGGGGGCGAGAATTCACCCCTCCACTTT. Protein sequence: CAWSPVGGENSPLHF.

This chain joins TRBV12-3 or TRBV12-4 and TRBJ2-7, with TRBD2 matching 12 bases. The CDR3 contains 15 residues. V lost 4 bases and J lost 1; bases outside the gene matches: 2. DNA for the CDR3: TGTGCCAGCAGTTGGGGACTAGCGGGTTCCTACGAGCAGTACTTC. Its protein is CASSWGLAGSYEQYF.

This clonotype has only a few counts. This chain connects TRBV3-1 to TRBJ2-3, with D uncertain. V lost 4 bases to trimming and J lost 2 bases, with 13 bases between them. Germline V CDR1 and CDR2: LGHDT, YNNKEL (reference sequence). The CDR3 is 15 amino acids. DNA for the CDR3: TGTGCCAGCAGCCCCCACCCCCTGAACACAGATACGCAGTATTTT. As protein: CASSPHPLNTDTQYF.

This clonotype was picked up a small number of times. The chain has TRBV7-2 and TRBJ1-6, with a tentative D call TRBD1 (5 bases). Per germline, CDR1 SGHTA and CDR2 FQGNSA. Trimming cost V 1 base and J 0 bases, with 13 bases left between them. CDR3 length: 18 residues. The CDR3 sequence: CASSLGGWGTSYNSPLHF. The DNA of the CDR3 is TGTGCCAGCAGCTTAGGCGGTTGGGGGACCTCCTATAATTCACCCCTCCACTTT. Full variable domain (missing parts from reference TRBV7-2 and TRBJ1-6): GAGVSQSPSNKVTEKGKDVELRCDPISGHTALYWYRQSLGQGLEFLIYFQGNSAPDKSGLPSDRFSAERTGGSVSTLTIQRTQQEDSAVYLCASSLGGWGTSYNSPLHFGNGTRLTVT.

The chain is built from TRBV5-1 and TRBJ1-5; 7 bases map to TRBD1. The V segment lost 4 bases and the J segment 3 bases; nucleotides outside the gene matches: 10. The CDR3 spans 16 residues. Germline lookup yields CDR1 SGHRS and CDR2 YFSETQ. The CDR3 DNA reads as TGCGCCAGCAGCCCTTGGGGGGAGGGGGCCAATCAGCCCCAGCATTTT. Amino acid sequence: CASSPWGEGANQPQHF.

The chain has TRBV12-3 or TRBV12-4 and TRBJ2-3; D unclear. V lost 8 bases and J 8 bases, leaving 11 bases between the germline ends. The CDR3 covers 11 residues. The CDR3 coding sequence is TGTGCCAGCCGAACAGCATCTACGCAGTATTTT. Its protein is CASRTASTQYF.

J is TRBJ1-2 and V is TRBV5-1; the D gene is possibly TRBD1 (5 bases). Looked up from germline, CDR1 is SGHRS and CDR2 is YFSETQ. V lost 0 bases to trimming and J lost 8 bases, with 14 bases between them. This CDR3 region has 14 residues. For the CDR3, the DNA is TGCGCCAGCAGCTTGGACCCAGGGTCGTTCGGCTACACCTTC. Its translation is CASSLDPGSFGYTF.

This clonotype was recorded a few times. V and J are TRBV29-1 and TRBJ1-2; perhaps TRBD1 as D (5 bases). The length of the CDR3 is 11 residues. With 4 bases removed from V and 5 bases from J, the gap between germline ends came to 8 bases. Germline CDR1 SQVTM, CDR2 ANQGSEA. CDR3 bases: TGCAGCGTTGTGGGGGTATATGGCTACACCTTC. Translated, it gives CSVVGVYGYTF.

This clonotype was observed a few times. The chain recombines TRBV10-3 with TRBJ1-1; D uncertain. Germline V gene data show CDR1 as ENHRY and CDR2 as SYGVKD. Trimming shortened V by 8 bases and J by 1 base, and 11 bases separated the two germline ends. The CDR3 totals 13 residues. The CDR3 DNA reads TGTGCCATCGGTGGCGGCCGGAACACTGAAGCTTTCTTT. Protein product: CAIGGGRNTEAFF.

The chain links TRBV28 to TRBJ2-5, with 7 positions matching TRBD2. The CDR3 sequence is 14 residues long. Germline CDR1 is MDHEN and CDR2 is SYDVKM. Trimming removed 3 bases from V and 5 bases from J; junction bases left unmatched: 6. CDR3 DNA sequence: TGTGCCAGCAGTTTTTCGGGGGGTATGGAGACCCAGTACTTC. This translates into CASSFSGGMETQYF.

The chain employs TRBV5-8 and TRBJ1-5; D is undetermined. CDR1 SGHTS and CDR2 YDEGEE come from the germline V gene. The length of the CDR3 is 15 residues. Trimming removed 3 bases at V and 0 bases at J, with 10 bases between. For the CDR3, the DNA is TGTGCCAGCAGCTCTAGGTCGTATAGCAATCAGCCCCAGCATTTT. It codes for CASSSRSYSNQPQHF. Variable domain in full (rest from reference TRBV5-8 and TRBJ1-5): EAGVTQSPTHLIKTRGQQATLRCSPISGHTSVYWYQQALGLGLQFLLWYDEGEERNRGNFPPRFSGRQFPNYSSELNVNALELEDSALYLCASSSRSYSNQPQHFGDGTRLSIL.

This clonotype was seen more than once but under ten times. The chain employs TRBV14 and TRBJ2-5, with D perhaps TRBD1 (7 bases). This CDR3 is 17 amino acids long. Germline CDR1 SGHDN, CDR2 FVKESK. V lost 0 bases and J 1 base, leaving 15 bases between the germline ends. The CDR3: CASSQEGGGTAQETQYF. The CDR3 DNA reads as TGTGCCAGCAGCCAAGAAGGTGGGGGGACAGCCCAAGAGACCCAGTACTTC.

This rearrangement joins TRBV29-1 to TRBJ2-5; D not resolved. Germline loops: CDR1 SQVTM, CDR2 ANQGSEA. The length of the CDR3 is 13 residues. The V end was cut by 7 bases, the J end by 5 bases, with 17 bases between. This CDR3 is CSATVRTRETQYF. The CDR3 nucleotides are TGCAGCGCAACCGTAAGGACCCGGGAGACCCAGTACTTC.

This clonotype occurred a few times. V is TRBV12-3 or TRBV12-4 and J is TRBJ1-2; 7 bases agree with TRBD1. With V trimmed by 7 bases and J by 4 bases, 9 bases remained unmatched. This CDR3 is built from 14 residues. The CDR3 loop reads CASTPTGVSYGYTF. In DNA form, the CDR3 reads TGTGCCAGCACCCCAACAGGGGTTAGCTATGGCTACACCTTC.

V gene TRBV6-1 combines with J gene TRBJ2-7, with D possibly being TRBD2 (6 bases). The CDR3 is 14 amino acids. Trimming removed 0 bases at V and 4 bases at J, with 10 bases between. From germline, CDR1 is MNHNS and CDR2 SASEGT. The DNA of the CDR3 is TGTGCCAGCAGTGAAGCGACCGGGGGTTACGAGCAGTACGTC. The encoded protein is CASSEATGGYEQYV.

The CDR3 is CASSHATGLAGGETQYF. In nucleotides, the CDR3 is TGTGCCAGCAGCCACGCTACGGGACTAGCGGGGGGGGAGACCCAGTACTTC. J is TRBJ2-5 and V is TRBV3-1; 16 bases map to TRBD2. The ends lost 3 bases at V and 5 bases at J; junction bases unmatched: 6. The germline gives CDR1 LGHDT, CDR2 YNNKEL (reference sequence). CDR3 length: 17 residues.

This clonotype has a handful of counts. The chain joins TRBV28 to TRBJ1-1; D not resolved. Deletions cut 4 bases from V and 10 bases from J, with 19 bases between. Looked up from germline, CDR1 is MDHEN and CDR2 is SYDVKM. The CDR3 has 14 residues. In nucleotides, the CDR3 is TGTGCCAGCAGTTCCCCGGGTGGAGGTCTGGCAGCTTTCTTT. It yields the protein CASSSPGGGLAAFF.

The chain has TRBV7-3 and TRBJ1-2; 8 bases align to TRBD1. Germline V CDR1 and CDR2: SGHTA, FQGTGA. Losses at the gene ends were 0 bases for V and 6 bases for J; bases not matched to a gene: 12. This CDR3 comprises 17 residues. The CDR3 DNA reads TGTGCCAGCAGCTTAACGGCCCCCCGGGACAGGTCCCATGGCTACACCTTC. This codes for CASSLTAPRDRSHGYTF.

Only a few counts were recorded for this clonotype. The rearrangement uses TRBV7-2 and TRBJ1-3, with a possible D match to TRBD1 (6 bases). The CDR3 has 15 amino acids. Germline V gives CDR1 SGHTA, CDR2 FQGNSA. V gave up 1 base and J gave up 3 bases, with 10 bases separating them. For the CDR3, the DNA is TGTGCCAGCAGCTTAGGGGCAGGGGTTGGAAACACCATATATTTT. Translated, it gives CASSLGAGVGNTIYF.